The T cell receptor (beta chain) under discussion was sequenced for a study of cytomegalovirus exposure and HLA in healthy donors. Primers: 60 Vbeta forward and 13 Jbeta reverse. Assay: immunoSEQ multiplex PCR; the TCRdb copy retains only in-frame clones and omits some. Of fewer than 200,000 clones detected, 71% appear once; the ten largest clones hold approximately 3%. This clone was observed a few times. The germline gives CDR1 SGDLS, CDR2 YYNGEE. This CDR3 region has 12 residues. This receptor was identified in a woman aged 25 to 45 in good health and CMV-seronegative. This chain joins TRBV9 and TRBJ1-2; D uncertain. Sequences were obtained from PBMCs. The CDR3: CEEEGLKYGYTF. The CDR3, as DNA: TGTGAAGAGGAGGGCCTTAAGTATGGCTACACCTTC.